This T cell receptor beta chain stems from a study of blood T cells in healthy people across ages. This clonotype appeared a few times. Trimming shortened V by 2 bases and J by 5 bases, and 9 bases separated the two germline ends. CDR1 and CDR2 from the germline V gene are MDHEN and SYDVKM. The CDR3 consists of 14 residues. Together with a sample-barcoded 5' primer, a J-beta primer mix was included in a second PCR lasting about 7 to 11 cycles. Every sample produced at least 2.5 million CDR3-containing paired-end reads. Using its own MiXCR run on the 5' RACE reads, TCRdb lists one record per CDR3 protein. The data hold 800,000 to 950,000 distinct CDR3 sequences, with around 29% observed a single time. These same data were also listed under a study on T cells of mothers and their children. That source adds: Once extracted, all RNA went into cDNA synthesis at 1.5 ug per 15 ul. Reads recorded for TCR beta CDR3 numbered over 9 million per mother and several million per child.

The gene calls are TRBV28 and TRBJ2-2, with D perhaps TRBD1 (5 bases). This clonotype was obtained from a woman in her thirties or forties in good health. Material for sequencing was blood. The CDR3 bases are TGTGCCAGCAGTTTAGTCCAGGGAACCGGGGAGCTGTTTTTT. As protein: CASSLVQGTGELFF.